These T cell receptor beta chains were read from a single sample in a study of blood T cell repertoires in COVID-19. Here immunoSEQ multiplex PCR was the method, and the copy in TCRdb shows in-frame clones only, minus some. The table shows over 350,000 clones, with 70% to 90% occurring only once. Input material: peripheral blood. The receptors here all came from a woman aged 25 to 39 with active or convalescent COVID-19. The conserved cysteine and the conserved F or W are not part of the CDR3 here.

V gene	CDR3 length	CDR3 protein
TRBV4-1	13	ASSQLQGKGQPQH
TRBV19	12	ASSPPNRDTEAF
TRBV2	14	ASSTGTGGGREKLF
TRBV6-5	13	ASSADGGPTGGYT
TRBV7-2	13	ASSPGGLAPVEQY
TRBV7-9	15	ASSFGTSGGTGNEQY
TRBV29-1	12	SVEVYRVTDTQY
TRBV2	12	ASTLRAGSYEQY
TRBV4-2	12	ASSTGGGLYGYT
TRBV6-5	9	ASTRGAEAF
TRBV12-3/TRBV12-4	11	ASRIGGGSGYT
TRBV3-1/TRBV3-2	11	ASSLLAGETQY
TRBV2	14	ASSARGQDSNQPQH
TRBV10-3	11	AISEGQNTEAF
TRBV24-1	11	AAATGGVNEQF
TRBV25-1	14	ASSDLTWGLVTEAF
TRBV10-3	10	AVGGPKNIQY
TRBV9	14	ASSVGSSGVAYEQY
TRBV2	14	ATQTWDGGYQETQY
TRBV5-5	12	ASSLDPDSYEQY
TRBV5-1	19	ASSPKGGDRGRCVLRYEQY
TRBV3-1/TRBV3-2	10	ASSQVRFQQY
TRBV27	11	ASSRQGASPLH
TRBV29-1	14	SVSFAGQGGSQPQH
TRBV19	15	ASSIGSGGLITDTQY
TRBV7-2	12	ASSPQAGREEQF
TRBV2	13	ASSAGQSSTDTQY
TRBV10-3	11	AISESTGDGYT
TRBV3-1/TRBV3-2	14	ASSQEGDRSHYEQY
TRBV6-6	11	ASSSTGGDEQY
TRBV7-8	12	ASSFSSGLYEQY
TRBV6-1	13	ASSEVTAPPQPQH
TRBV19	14	ASSMGQGASFGELF
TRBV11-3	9	ASSQDSQQF
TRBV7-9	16	ASSSHTPGTGSNQPQH
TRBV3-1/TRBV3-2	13	ASSQDLDRANEQF
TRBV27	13	ASRATGGTGNTIY
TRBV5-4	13	ASSPRQGENTEAF
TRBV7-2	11	ASSLVQGGEAF
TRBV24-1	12	ATSDFAENYGYT
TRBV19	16	ASSETGTSGGGTDTQY
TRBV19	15	ASSIGAGTGGLSEAF
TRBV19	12	ASSIDSANYGYT
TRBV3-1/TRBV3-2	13	ASSQVAGSEWPQH
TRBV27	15	ASSVVEIPTNTGELF
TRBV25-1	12	ASEVAGGMNEQF
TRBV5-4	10	ASRMGSGELF
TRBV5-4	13	ASSPGGAGTSPLH
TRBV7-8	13	ASRPDRGQSDTQY
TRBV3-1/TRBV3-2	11	ASSQRVYYEQY
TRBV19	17	ASSMVAGQLIYSNQPQH
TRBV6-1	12	ASSERGYNSPLH
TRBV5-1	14	ASSQPQGASYNEQF
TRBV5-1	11	ASSFEGIYEQY
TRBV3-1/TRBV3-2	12	ASSQLAGEETQY